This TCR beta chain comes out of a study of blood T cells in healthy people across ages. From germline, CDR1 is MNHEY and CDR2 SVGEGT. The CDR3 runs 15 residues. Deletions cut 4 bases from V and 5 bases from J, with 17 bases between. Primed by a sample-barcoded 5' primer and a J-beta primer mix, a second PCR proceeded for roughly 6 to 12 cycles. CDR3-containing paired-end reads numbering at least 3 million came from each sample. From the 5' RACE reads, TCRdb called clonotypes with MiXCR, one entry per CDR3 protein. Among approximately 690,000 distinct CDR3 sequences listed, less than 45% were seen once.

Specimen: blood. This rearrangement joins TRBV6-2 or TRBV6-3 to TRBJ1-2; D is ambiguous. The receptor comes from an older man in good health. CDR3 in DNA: TGTGCCAGCAGTTCCCAGCGAGGGCCGGTATATGGCTACACCTTC. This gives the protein CASSSQRGPVYGYTF.